This T cell receptor (beta chain) was captured in a study of breast tumors, draining lymph nodes, adjacent tissues. This clonotype was picked up one time. This may come from a read error, since a much larger clone is one base off. With V trimmed by 4 bases and J by 1 base, 5 bases remained unmatched. The CDR3 extends over 16 amino acids. Germline CDR1 and CDR2: KGHSH and LQKENI. Axillary draining lymph nodes of breast cancer patients supplied the node samples. TCRdb passed the multiplex PCR reads through MiXCR, listing each CDR3 protein once. The sample has about 180,000 distinct CDR3 sequences, about 33% seen once; the top ten hold over 3.5%.

The TCR originated in a female donor with breast cancer. Some clones in this sample may be carry-over from other donors' samples. V and J are TRBV18 and TRBJ2-2; 8 bases are shared with TRBD1. Sequencing used axillary lymph node tissue. This chain's CDR3 is CASSLGGQVNTGELFF. The CDR3, as DNA: TGTGCCAGCTCACTCGGGGGACAGGTGAACACCGGGGAGCTGTTTTTT. The whole variable domain, remainder taken from reference TRBV18 and TRBJ2-2, is NAGVMQNPRHLVRRRGQEARLRCSPMKGHSHVYWYRQLPEEGLKFMVYLQKENIIDESGMPKERFSAEFPKEGPSILRIQQVVRGDSAAYFCASSLGGQVNTGELFFGEGSRLTVL.